This T cell receptor beta chain emerged from a study of cytomegalovirus exposure and HLA in healthy donors. The wider study: Early released data had about 85 million unique TCRs, all coming from HLA-typed donors. Whole-study results and caveats: Reports described diagnosis of cytomegalovirus status by the classifier as highly specific and sensitive.

Trimming removed 5 bases from V and 5 bases from J; junction bases left unmatched: 9. This CDR3 is 15 amino acids long. The germline V gene has CDR1 SEHNR and CDR2 FQNEAQ (reference sequence). Comments on this clone: Antigen unknown.

Researchers ran the PCR with 60 Vbeta and 13 Jbeta primers. Measured with immunoSEQ multiplex PCR; TCRdb has only the in-frame clones, and not every one. Of 150,000 to 200,000 clones detected, roughly four fifths appear once; the ten largest clones hold around 1.9%. The rearrangement links TRBV7-9 to TRBJ2-7; 10 nucleotides align to TRBD1. The specimen was PBMCs. This sequence originates from a young woman in good health and CMV-seropositive. For the CDR3, the DNA is TGTGCCAGCAGCCCTTGGACAGGGGGAGTCAACGAGCAGTACTTC. As protein: CASSPWTGGVNEQYF.